This is a list of T cell receptor beta chains from one sample in a study of vaccination and CD4 T cells after COVID-19. No antigen has been assigned to these receptors. Using its own MiXCR run on the PCR reads, TCRdb lists one record per CDR3 protein. The table has some 16,000 distinct CDR3 sequences, 55% to 85% seen once; the top ten hold roughly 9.7%. Sequencing input: CD4+ T cells from blood, cultured in vitro. Receptors originate from a human donor who had recovered from COVID-19. Both conserved end residues are part of each CDR3. D genes are given only for firm matches. Not all rows give a size; the values are once, few, many and, for expanded clones, a class.

d_gene | j_gene | v_gene | abundance | CDR3nt | CDR3aa
NA | TRBJ2-1 | TRBV19 | NA | TGTGCCAGTACTGCGGGATATGAGCAGTTCTTC | CASTAGYEQFF
TRBD2 | TRBJ2-1 | TRBV20-1 | NA | TGCAGTGTGGCTAGCGGGAGCAATGAGCAGTTCTTC | CSVASGSNEQFF
NA | TRBJ1-6 | TRBV7-2 | NA | TGTGCCAGCAGCCCCGGACTGTGGGATAATTCACCCCTCCACTTT | CASSPGLWDNSPLHF
TRBD1 | TRBJ1-6 | TRBV30 | once | TGTGCCGGAAGGTGGGGACAGGGGGCAAGGAATTCACCCCTCCACTTT | CAGRWGQGARNSPLHF
TRBD2 | TRBJ2-5 | TRBV27 | NA | TGTGCCAGCAGTCCCTCCGCTTTTGCGGGAGTCTCGTTAGAGACCCAGTACTTC | CASSPSAFAGVSLETQYF
NA | TRBJ1-6 | TRBV2 | few | TGTGCCAGACGACAGGATAATTCACCCCTCCACTTT | CARRQDNSPLHF
NA | TRBJ2-3 | TRBV19 | NA | TGTGCCAGTAGTCTGGACAGGGTGGCTAGCGGGCTGGGAGATACGCAGTATTTT | CASSLDRVASGLGDTQYF
NA | TRBJ2-1 | TRBV19 | NA | TGTGCCAGTAGTTGGGAGACCACGTACAATGAGCAGTTCTTC | CASSWETTYNEQFF
TRBD2 | TRBJ2-7 | TRBV7-2 | NA | TGTGCCAGCAGCGGAGGGACTACTTCCTACGAGCAGTACTTC | CASSGGTTSYEQYF
NA | TRBJ2-1 | TRBV20-1 | NA | TGCAGTGCTAGAGATGGCCGCTCCTACAATGAGCAGTTCTTC | CSARDGRSYNEQFF
NA | TRBJ2-7 | TRBV29-1 | NA | TGCAGCGTGGTCGGGGGCCTGTCTTATGCGTCAAGGGGGGACTACGAGCAGTACTTC | CSVVGGLSYASRGDYEQYF
TRBD1 | TRBJ2-7 | TRBV27 | NA | TGTGCCAGCAGCGAAAGTTGGGGACAGACCTCCTCGCAGTACTTC | CASSESWGQTSSQYF
NA | TRBJ2-7 | TRBV18 | NA | TGTGCCAGCTCACCGCCCCTGGGAGTATCCTCCTACGAGCAGTACTTC | CASSPPLGVSSYEQYF
TRBD2 | TRBJ2-5 | TRBV6-5 | NA | TGTGCCAGCAGTTACTCGGGGGGGAAGGAGACCCAGTACTTC | CASSYSGGKETQYF
NA | TRBJ1-5 | TRBV12-3/TRBV12-4 | few | TGTGCCAGCAGTTTATGGGCTAGCAATCAGCCCCAGCATTTT | CASSLWASNQPQHF
TRBD1 | TRBJ1-5 | TRBV20-1 | NA | TGCAGTGCGCCGTGGTTAAGAAGGGACAGGGGGCGAAGCAATCAGCCCCAGCATTTT | CSAPWLRRDRGRSNQPQHF
NA | TRBJ1-5 | TRBV20-1 | NA | TGCAGTGCTAGACACAGGTCCAATCAGCCCCAGCATTTT | CSARHRSNQPQHF
NA | TRBJ2-3 | TRBV7-6 | NA | TGTGCCAGCAGCGGTCAGGGGAGGGATACGCAGTATTTT | CASSGQGRDTQYF